This TCR beta chain derives from a study of T-cell memory formation after mild COVID-19. Study context: Clusters of TCRs were largely donor specific.

The germline CDR1 and CDR2 sequences are SGHRS and YFSETQ. The CDR3 loop spans 14 amino acids. The V end lost 2 bases, the J end lost 5 bases, and 14 bases lay between the germline ends. General observations from the study: Pre-infection memory showed some responding clones, and this suggested that cross-reactive memory joined. CM and EM subsets held most contracting CD4+ clones; EMRA held CD8+ ones.

To note about this clonotype: Its antigen is unidentified.

Using constant-segment primers, 5'RACE produced TCR alpha and TCR beta cDNA libraries carrying sample barcodes and UMIs. TCRdb re-derived calls from the 5' RACE reads in MiXCR, one entry per CDR3 protein. The table shows roughly 240,000 distinct CDR3 sequences, with approximately 15% occurring only once. Material for sequencing was PBMCs or a T cell subset sorted from them (not recorded which). The clonotype was recovered from an adult woman who had mild COVID-19 (a few samples of this study predate the infection). Cell type and time point are not known. The chain has TRBV5-1 and TRBJ2-7, with D perhaps matching TRBD2 (6 bases). The CDR3 is CASSFGAGRNEQYF. Here the CDR3 DNA reads TGCGCCAGCAGCTTTGGGGCGGGACGCAACGAGCAGTACTTC.